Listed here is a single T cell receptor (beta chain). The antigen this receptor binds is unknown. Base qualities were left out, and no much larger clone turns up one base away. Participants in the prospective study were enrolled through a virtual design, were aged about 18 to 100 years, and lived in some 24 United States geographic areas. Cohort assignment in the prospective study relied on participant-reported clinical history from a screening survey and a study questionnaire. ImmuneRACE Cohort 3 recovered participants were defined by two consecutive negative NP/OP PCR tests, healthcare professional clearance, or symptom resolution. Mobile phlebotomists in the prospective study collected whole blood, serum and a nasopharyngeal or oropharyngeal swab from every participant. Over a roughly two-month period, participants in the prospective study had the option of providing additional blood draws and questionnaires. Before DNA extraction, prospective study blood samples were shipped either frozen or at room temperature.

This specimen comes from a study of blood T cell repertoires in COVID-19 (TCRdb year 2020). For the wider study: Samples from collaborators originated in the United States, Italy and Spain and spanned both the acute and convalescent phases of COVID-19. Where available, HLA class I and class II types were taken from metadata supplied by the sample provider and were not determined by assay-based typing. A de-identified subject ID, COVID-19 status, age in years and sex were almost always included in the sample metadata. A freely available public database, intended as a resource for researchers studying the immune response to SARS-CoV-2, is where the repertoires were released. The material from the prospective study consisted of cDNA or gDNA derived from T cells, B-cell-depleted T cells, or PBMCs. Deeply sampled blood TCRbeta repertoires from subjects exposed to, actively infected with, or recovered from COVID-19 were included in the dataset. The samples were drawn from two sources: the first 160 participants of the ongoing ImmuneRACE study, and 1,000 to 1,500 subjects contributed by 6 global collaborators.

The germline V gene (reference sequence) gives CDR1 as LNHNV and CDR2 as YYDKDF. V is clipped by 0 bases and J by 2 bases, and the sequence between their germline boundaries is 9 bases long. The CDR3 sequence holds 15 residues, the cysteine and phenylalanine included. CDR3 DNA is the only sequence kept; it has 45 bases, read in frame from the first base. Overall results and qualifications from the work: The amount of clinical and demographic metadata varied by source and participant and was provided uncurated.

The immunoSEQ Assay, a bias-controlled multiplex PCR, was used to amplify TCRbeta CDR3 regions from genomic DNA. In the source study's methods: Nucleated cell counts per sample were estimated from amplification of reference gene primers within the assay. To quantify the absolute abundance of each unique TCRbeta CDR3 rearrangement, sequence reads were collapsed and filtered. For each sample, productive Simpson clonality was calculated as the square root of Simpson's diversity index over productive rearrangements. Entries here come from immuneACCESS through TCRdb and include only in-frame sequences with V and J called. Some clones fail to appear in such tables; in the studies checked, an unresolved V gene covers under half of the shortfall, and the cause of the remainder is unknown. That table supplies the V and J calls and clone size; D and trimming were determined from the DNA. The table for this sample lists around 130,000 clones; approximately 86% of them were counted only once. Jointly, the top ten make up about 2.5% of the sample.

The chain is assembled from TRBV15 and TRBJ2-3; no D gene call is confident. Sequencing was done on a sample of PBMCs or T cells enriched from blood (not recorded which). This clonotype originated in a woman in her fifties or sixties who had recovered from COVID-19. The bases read TGTGCCACCAGCAGAGATGCGGCCAACACAGATACGCAGTATTTT. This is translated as CATSRDAANTDTQYF. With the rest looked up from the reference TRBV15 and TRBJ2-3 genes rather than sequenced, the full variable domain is DAMVIQNPRYQVTQFGKPVTLSCSQTLNHNVMYWYQQKSSQAPKLLFHYYDKDFNNEADTPDNFQSRRPNTSFCFLDIRSPGLGDTAMYLCATSRDAANTDTQYFGPGTRLTVL.